This TCR beta chain originates from a study of cytomegalovirus exposure and HLA in healthy donors. Whole-study context: In a later analysis, the approximately 120 validation repertoires were reported to have used the same platform as the roughly 730 first-cohort repertoires.

Looked up from germline, CDR1 is SGHVS and CDR2 is FQNEAQ. The CDR3 has 13 residues. Trimming cost V 5 bases and J 0 bases, with 8 bases left between them. Details on this clone: Its antigen is still unknown.

The study's findings and limits: Within the 120 validation repertoires, first-cohort TCR clusters tended to co-occur, according to a later analysis. Most TCRs appeared rarely, but some public TCRs recurred in many donors.

Libraries were prepared by immunoSEQ multiplex PCR; TCRdb keeps only in-frame clonotypes and omits some of them. The data hold 65,000 to 80,000 clones, with 85% to 95% observed a single time. Separation from the roughly 670-subject first cohort characterized the roughly 130-subject validation cohort, to which the donors belonged. V gene TRBV7-8 combines with J gene TRBJ2-7, with D maybe TRBD1 (5 bases). Sequencing was carried out using PBMCs. The origin of this receptor is a woman between 18 and 29 years old in good health and CMV-seropositive. The CDR3 DNA reads TGTGCCAGCAGCCCAGGGCGCTCCTACGAGCAGTACTTC. This translates into CASSPGRSYEQYF. Drawing the rest from reference TRBV7-8 and TRBJ2-7, the complete variable domain is GAGVSQSPRYKVAKRGQDVALRCDPISGHVSLFWYQQALGQGPEFLTYFQNEAQLDKSGLPSDRFFAERPEGSVSTLKIQRTQQEDSAVYLCASSPGRSYEQYFGPGTRLTVT.